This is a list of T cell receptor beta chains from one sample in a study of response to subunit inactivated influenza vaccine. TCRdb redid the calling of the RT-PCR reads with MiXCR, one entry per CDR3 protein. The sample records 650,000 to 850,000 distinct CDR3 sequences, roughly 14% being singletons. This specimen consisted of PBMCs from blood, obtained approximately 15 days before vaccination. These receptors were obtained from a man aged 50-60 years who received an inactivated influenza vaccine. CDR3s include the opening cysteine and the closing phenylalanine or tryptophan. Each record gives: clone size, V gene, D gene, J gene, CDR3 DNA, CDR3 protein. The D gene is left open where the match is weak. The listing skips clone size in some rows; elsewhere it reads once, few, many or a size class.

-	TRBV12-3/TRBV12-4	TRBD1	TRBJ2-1	TGTGCCAGCAGTACTACCGGGACAGGGTACAATGAGCAGTTCTTC	CASSTTGTGYNEQFF
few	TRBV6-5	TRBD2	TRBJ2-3	TGTGCCAGCAGTTACGGTTTTGGGGCGGGGGGCACAGATACGCAGTATTTT	CASSYGFGAGGTDTQYF
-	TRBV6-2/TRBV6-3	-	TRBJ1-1	TGTGCCAGCAGTTTCGGGACACCAAATGAAGCTTTCTTT	CASSFGTPNEAFF
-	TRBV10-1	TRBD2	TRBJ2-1	TGCGCCAGCAGTGAGTCGAGGACGGGGGGGAGAAATGAGCAGTTCTTC	CASSESRTGGRNEQFF
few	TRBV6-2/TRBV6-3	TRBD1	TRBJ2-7	TGTGCCAGCAGTTCCCGACAGGGTTTCCGGAGCGAGCAGTACTTC	CASSSRQGFRSEQYF
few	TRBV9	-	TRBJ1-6	TGTGCCAGCAGCGTAGACACAGTAGATAATTCACCCCTCCACTTT	CASSVDTVDNSPLHF
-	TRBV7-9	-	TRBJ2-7	TGTGCCAGCAGCCAGAGTACAGGGACCAATTCCTACGAGCAGTACTTC	CASSQSTGTNSYEQYF
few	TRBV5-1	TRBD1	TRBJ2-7	TGCGCCAGCAGCAGGGGACAGGCCGGCACCGAGCAGTACTTC	CASSRGQAGTEQYF
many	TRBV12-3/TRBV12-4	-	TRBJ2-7	TGTGCCAGCCGAAACGTTGGTGAAACCGAGCAGTACTTC	CASRNVGETEQYF
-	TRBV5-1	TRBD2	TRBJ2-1	TGCGCCAGCAGCCCGGGACTAGCGGGAGGGACAGGAGGCTACAATGAGCAGTTCTTC	CASSPGLAGGTGGYNEQFF
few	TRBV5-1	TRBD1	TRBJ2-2	TGCGCCAGCAGCCCGGACAGGGAAGGCGGGGAGCTGTTTTTT	CASSPDREGGELFF
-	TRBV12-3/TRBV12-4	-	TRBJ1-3	TGTGCCAGCAGCAGGTGGGGCAGGGAATTTGGGAACACCATATATTTT	CASSRWGREFGNTIYF
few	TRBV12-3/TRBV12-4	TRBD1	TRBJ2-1	TGTGCCAGCAGCTCAAGACAGGGGGCGTTGAATGAGCAGTTCTTC	CASSSRQGALNEQFF
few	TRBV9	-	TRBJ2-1	TGTGCCAGCAGCCCAACCCCCTCCGTGAGTTACAATGAGCAGTTCTTC	CASSPTPSVSYNEQFF
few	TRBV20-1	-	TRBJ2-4	TGCAGTGCTTTGGGACCGCCAAACATTCAGTACTTC	CSALGPPNIQYF
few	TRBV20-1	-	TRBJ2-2	TGCAGTGCTAGAGCGTCTGGGGGGAATACCGGGGAGCTGTTTTTT	CSARASGGNTGELFF
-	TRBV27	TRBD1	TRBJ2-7	TGTGCCAGCAGTTCGTCGACAGGGGGCTACCTTACGGCGCAGTACTTC	CASSSSTGGYLTAQYF
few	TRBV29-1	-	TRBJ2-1	TGCAGCGGAGAATTAGGACAGAGCCCAAATGAGCAGTTCTTC	CSGELGQSPNEQFF
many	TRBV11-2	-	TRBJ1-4	TGTGCCAGCAGCTCTTTCGCAACTAATGAAAAACTGTTTTTT	CASSSFATNEKLFF
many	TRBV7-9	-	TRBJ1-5	TGTGCCAGCAGCTCAAGCTGGGACCATAGCAATCAGCCCCAGCATTTT	CASSSSWDHSNQPQHF
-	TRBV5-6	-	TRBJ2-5	TGTGCCAGCAGCCAGAAGGTCTGGTTTCAAGAGACCCAGTACTTC	CASSQKVWFQETQYF
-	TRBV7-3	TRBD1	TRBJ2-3	TGTGTCAGCAGCTTACGGCAGGGGGCTGATACGCAGTATTTT	CVSSLRQGADTQYF
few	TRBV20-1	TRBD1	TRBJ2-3	TGCAGTGCTCGACAGGGCTCGGCCAAAGATACGCAGTATTTT	CSARQGSAKDTQYF
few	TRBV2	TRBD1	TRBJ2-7	TGTGCCAGCGGCGTCCCGGGACAGGGACTGGGAGCCAGCGAGCAGTACTTC	CASGVPGQGLGASEQYF
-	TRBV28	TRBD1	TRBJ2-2	TGTGCCAGCGGGCCACAGGGGGCAAACACCGGGGAGCTGTTTTTT	CASGPQGANTGELFF
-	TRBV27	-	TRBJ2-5	TGTGCCAGCAGAGGTGGGTGGCAAGAGACCCAGTACTTC	CASRGGWQETQYF
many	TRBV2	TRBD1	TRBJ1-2	TGTGCCAGCAGTCGACAGGGGGGGAACTATGGCTACACCTTC	CASSRQGGNYGYTF
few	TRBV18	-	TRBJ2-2	TGTGCCAGCTCACCACAGGGGCTGTCCACCGGGGAGCTGTTTTTT	CASSPQGLSTGELFF
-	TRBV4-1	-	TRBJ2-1	TGCGCCAGCAGCCCCTTGTCGACAGGTCTCTACAATGAGCAGTTCTTC	CASSPLSTGLYNEQFF
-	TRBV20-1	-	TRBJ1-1	TGCAGTGCTAGAGATCAAAGGGTAGGGAGAATGAACACTGAAGCTTTCTTT	CSARDQRVGRMNTEAFF
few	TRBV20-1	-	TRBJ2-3	TGCAGTGCCGGCAGGGAGGATACGCAGTATTTT	CSAGREDTQYF
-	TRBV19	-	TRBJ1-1	TGTGCCAGTAGTACCTCCCGAGGGACTGAAGCTTTCTTT	CASSTSRGTEAFF
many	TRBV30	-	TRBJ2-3	TGTGCCTGGGACCCCTGGGACGACGCCAGCACAGATACGCAGTATTTT	CAWDPWDDASTDTQYF
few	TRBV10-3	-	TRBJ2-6	TGTGCCATCAGTGATAGTGACACCGGCTCTGGGGCCAACGTCCTGACTTTC	CAISDSDTGSGANVLTF
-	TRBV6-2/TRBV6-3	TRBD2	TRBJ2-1	TGTGCCAGCAGTTACTCGAGGACTAGCGGGGCCCTTCCCTACAATGAGCAGTTCTTC	CASSYSRTSGALPYNEQFF
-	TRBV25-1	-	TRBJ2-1	TGTGCCAGCAGTGAACGGCCAGCGCTACACAATGAGCAGTTCTTC	CASSERPALHNEQFF
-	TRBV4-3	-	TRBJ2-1	TGCGCCAGCAGCCAACCCGGGACGGAATACAATGAGCAGTTCTTC	CASSQPGTEYNEQFF
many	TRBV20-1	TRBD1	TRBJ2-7	TGCAGTGCTACCTCAGGGGGTGACTACGAGCAGTACTTC	CSATSGGDYEQYF
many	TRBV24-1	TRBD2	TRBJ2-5	TGTGCCACCAGTGATATAGGGACTAGCGGGAGGGCTGTCGAGACCCAGTACTTC	CATSDIGTSGRAVETQYF
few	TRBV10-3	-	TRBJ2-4	TGTGCCATCAGCTTGGGTGGGAACATTCAGTACTTC	CAISLGGNIQYF
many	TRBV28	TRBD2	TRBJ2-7	TGTGCCAGCAAGGTGGTGGGAGGGCCCTCCTACGAGCAGTACTTC	CASKVVGGPSYEQYF
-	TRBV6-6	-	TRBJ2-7	TGTGCCAGCACCAATTCCGATTCCTACGAGCAGTACTTC	CASTNSDSYEQYF
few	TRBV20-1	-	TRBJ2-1	TGCAGTGCACCGCATAGCGAAAGCTCCTACAATGAGCAGTTCTTC	CSAPHSESSYNEQFF
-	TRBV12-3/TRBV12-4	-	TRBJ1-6	TGTGCCAGCATTGGAGACCAAAATTCACCCCTCCACTTT	CASIGDQNSPLHF
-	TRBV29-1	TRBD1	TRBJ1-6	TGCAGCGTTGGACAGGGGTACAATTCACCCCTCCACTTT	CSVGQGYNSPLHF
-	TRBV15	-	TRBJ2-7	TGTGCCACCAGCGAAGGGCTTGGCTACGAGCAGTACTTC	CATSEGLGYEQYF